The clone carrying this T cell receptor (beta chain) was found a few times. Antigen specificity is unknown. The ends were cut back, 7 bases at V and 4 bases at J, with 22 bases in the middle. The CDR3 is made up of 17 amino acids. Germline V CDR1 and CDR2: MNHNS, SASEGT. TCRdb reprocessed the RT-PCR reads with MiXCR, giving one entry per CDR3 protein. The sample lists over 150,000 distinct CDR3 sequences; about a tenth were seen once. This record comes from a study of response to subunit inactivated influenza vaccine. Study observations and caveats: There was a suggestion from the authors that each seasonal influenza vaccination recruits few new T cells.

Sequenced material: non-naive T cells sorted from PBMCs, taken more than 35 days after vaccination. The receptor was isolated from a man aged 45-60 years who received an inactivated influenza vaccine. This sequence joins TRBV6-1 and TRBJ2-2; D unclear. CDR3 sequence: CASTPFLSVSSTGELFF. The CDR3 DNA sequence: TGTGCCAGCACCCCCTTTTTGTCAGTGTCGAGCACCGGGGAGCTGTTTTTT.